A selection of T cell receptor beta chains follows, all from one sample in a study of T-cell reconstitution after alpha-beta-depleted transplantation in children. TCRdb re-analysed the PCR reads in MiXCR, keeping a single row per CDR3 protein. The profile shows more than 550,000 distinct CDR3 sequences, about 11% of them singletons. Sequencing used PBMCs from the stem cell graft donor, obtained from the stem cell graft. The receptors were sampled from a human donor who donated a stem cell graft to a child with acute myeloid leukemia. Each CDR3 is given with its conserved first and last residue. The D gene is left open where the match is weak. Clone size, where shown, is once, few, many, or a class for clones that have expanded.

j_gene: TRBJ1-6; abundance: few; v_gene: TRBV6-5; d_gene: NA; CDR3aa: CASSAWRSSYNSPLHF; CDR3nt: TGTGCCAGCAGCGCCTGGAGGTCCTCCTATAATTCACCCCTCCACTTT
j_gene: TRBJ2-7; abundance: NA; v_gene: TRBV20-1; d_gene: TRBD2; CDR3aa: CSAPLLGSGGYEQYF; CDR3nt: TGCAGTGCTCCCCTTCTAGGTAGCGGGGGTTACGAGCAGTACTTC
j_gene: TRBJ2-3; abundance: many; v_gene: TRBV5-1; d_gene: NA; CDR3aa: CASSLEGSTDTQYF; CDR3nt: TGCGCCAGCAGCTTGGAGGGGAGCACAGATACGCAGTATTTT
j_gene: TRBJ1-1; abundance: NA; v_gene: TRBV29-1; d_gene: NA; CDR3aa: CSVGPGVNTEAFF; CDR3nt: TGCAGCGTTGGTCCGGGTGTGAACACTGAAGCTTTCTTT
j_gene: TRBJ2-6; abundance: many; v_gene: TRBV7-2; d_gene: NA; CDR3aa: CASSLSISGANVLTF; CDR3nt: TGTGCCAGCAGCTTATCAATCTCTGGGGCCAACGTCCTGACTTTC
j_gene: TRBJ1-5; abundance: many; v_gene: TRBV20-1; d_gene: TRBD1; CDR3aa: CSAADRAGNQPQHF; CDR3nt: TGCAGTGCTGCGGACAGGGCGGGGAATCAGCCCCAGCATTTT
j_gene: TRBJ1-1; abundance: many; v_gene: TRBV25-1; d_gene: NA; CDR3aa: CASRSTGNTEAFF; CDR3nt: TGTGCCAGCAGGTCGACAGGGAACACTGAAGCTTTCTTT
j_gene: TRBJ2-6; abundance: NA; v_gene: TRBV6-1; d_gene: NA; CDR3aa: CASRGDTSSGANVLTF; CDR3nt: TGTGCCAGCAGAGGGGACACCTCCTCTGGGGCCAACGTCCTGACTTTC
j_gene: TRBJ2-1; abundance: NA; v_gene: TRBV20-1; d_gene: TRBD2; CDR3aa: CSARTGLAGSKVRQFF; CDR3nt: TGCAGTGCTAGGACGGGTTTAGCGGGATCAAAGGTGCGGCAGTTCTTC
j_gene: TRBJ1-2; abundance: NA; v_gene: TRBV7-2; d_gene: TRBD1; CDR3aa: CASRPGTGGYGYTF; CDR3nt: TGTGCCAGCAGACCCGGGACAGGGGGCTATGGCTACACCTTC
j_gene: TRBJ1-5; abundance: NA; v_gene: TRBV20-1; d_gene: NA; CDR3aa: CSARKTGGNQPQHF; CDR3nt: TGCAGTGCTAGAAAGACAGGAGGCAATCAGCCCCAGCATTTT
j_gene: TRBJ2-5; abundance: NA; v_gene: TRBV7-7; d_gene: NA; CDR3aa: CASSSRGSETQYF; CDR3nt: TGTGCTAGCAGCTCCAGGGGCTCAGAGACCCAGTACTTC
j_gene: TRBJ2-2; abundance: few; v_gene: TRBV20-1; d_gene: TRBD2; CDR3aa: CSARRRASGSHTGELFF; CDR3nt: TGCAGTGCTCGCCGGAGGGCTAGCGGGTCCCACACCGGGGAGCTGTTTTTT
j_gene: TRBJ2-7; abundance: few; v_gene: TRBV7-9; d_gene: NA; CDR3aa: CASSWREGNYEQYF; CDR3nt: TGTGCCAGCTCATGGCGGGAAGGGAACTACGAGCAGTACTTC
j_gene: TRBJ2-7; abundance: many; v_gene: TRBV12-3/TRBV12-4; d_gene: TRBD2; CDR3aa: CASSLLAGGSEQYF; CDR3nt: TGTGCCAGCAGCCTTCTAGCGGGAGGGAGCGAGCAGTACTTC
j_gene: TRBJ2-7; abundance: many; v_gene: TRBV15; d_gene: NA; CDR3aa: CATSRGGSYEQYF; CDR3nt: TGTGCCACCAGCAGAGGTGGGTCCTACGAGCAGTACTTC
j_gene: TRBJ2-1; abundance: many; v_gene: TRBV12-3/TRBV12-4; d_gene: NA; CDR3aa: CASSSPDKNNEQFF; CDR3nt: TGTGCCAGCAGTTCCCCGGACAAAAACAATGAGCAGTTCTTC
j_gene: TRBJ1-6; abundance: NA; v_gene: TRBV20-1; d_gene: NA; CDR3aa: CSARAEINSPLHF; CDR3nt: TGCAGTGCTAGAGCGGAGATTAATTCACCCCTCCACTTT
j_gene: TRBJ2-1; abundance: many; v_gene: TRBV2; d_gene: NA; CDR3aa: CASSAGNEQFF; CDR3nt: TGTGCCAGCAGTGCGGGGAATGAGCAGTTCTTC
j_gene: TRBJ2-7; abundance: NA; v_gene: TRBV12-3/TRBV12-4; d_gene: NA; CDR3aa: CASSLREGGPYEQYF; CDR3nt: TGTGCCAGCAGTCTGAGAGAGGGGGGACCCTACGAGCAGTACTTC
j_gene: TRBJ2-7; abundance: few; v_gene: TRBV7-2; d_gene: NA; CDR3aa: CASSVPRMAYEQYF; CDR3nt: TGTGCCAGCAGCGTCCCCCGGATGGCCTACGAGCAGTACTTC
j_gene: TRBJ1-2; abundance: few; v_gene: TRBV20-1; d_gene: NA; CDR3aa: CSAYRAGRNYGYTF; CDR3nt: TGCAGTGCCTACAGGGCAGGCCGCAACTATGGCTACACCTTC
j_gene: TRBJ2-3; abundance: many; v_gene: TRBV11-2; d_gene: TRBD2; CDR3aa: CASSLLVGLAVTDTQYF; CDR3nt: TGTGCCAGCAGCTTATTGGTCGGACTAGCGGTAACAGATACGCAGTATTTT
j_gene: TRBJ2-5; abundance: few; v_gene: TRBV7-2; d_gene: NA; CDR3aa: CASSLVGGTGETQYF; CDR3nt: TGTGCCAGCAGCTTAGTAGGCGGCACCGGGGAGACCCAGTACTTC
j_gene: TRBJ1-1; abundance: few; v_gene: TRBV12-3/TRBV12-4; d_gene: NA; CDR3aa: CASSFPQENTEAFF; CDR3nt: TGTGCCAGCAGTTTCCCACAGGAGAACACTGAAGCTTTCTTT
j_gene: TRBJ2-3; abundance: many; v_gene: TRBV28; d_gene: TRBD2; CDR3aa: CASSRSGRLADTQYF; CDR3nt: TGTGCCAGCAGCCGGAGCGGGAGGTTGGCAGATACGCAGTATTTT
j_gene: TRBJ2-1; abundance: NA; v_gene: TRBV6-5; d_gene: TRBD2; CDR3aa: CASSYGGLAGGGYEQFF; CDR3nt: TGTGCCAGCAGTTACGGGGGACTAGCGGGAGGGGGATATGAGCAGTTCTTC
j_gene: TRBJ2-7; abundance: NA; v_gene: TRBV3-1; d_gene: NA; CDR3aa: CASSQEMGDFSYEQYF; CDR3nt: TGTGCCAGCAGCCAAGAGATGGGGGATTTCTCCTACGAGCAGTACTTC
j_gene: TRBJ2-1; abundance: many; v_gene: TRBV6-2/TRBV6-3; d_gene: NA; CDR3aa: CASSYERALYHEQFF; CDR3nt: TGTGCCAGCAGTTATGAGCGGGCTCTCTATCATGAGCAGTTCTTC
j_gene: TRBJ2-1; abundance: NA; v_gene: TRBV7-9; d_gene: NA; CDR3aa: CASSLAGTHNEQFF; CDR3nt: TGTGCCAGCAGCTTAGCGGGGACCCACAATGAGCAGTTCTTC
j_gene: TRBJ2-2; abundance: NA; v_gene: TRBV3-1; d_gene: NA; CDR3aa: CASSQPGELFF; CDR3nt: TGTGCCAGCAGCCAACCCGGGGAGCTGTTTTTT
j_gene: TRBJ2-1; abundance: NA; v_gene: TRBV29-1; d_gene: NA; CDR3aa: CSAIERAREQFF; CDR3nt: TGCAGCGCCATAGAGCGGGCCCGTGAGCAGTTCTTC
j_gene: TRBJ2-2; abundance: many; v_gene: TRBV20-1; d_gene: TRBD2; CDR3aa: CSAPRGVAGGGELFF; CDR3nt: TGCAGTGCTCCGAGGGGAGTAGCGGGAGGCGGGGAGCTGTTTTTT
j_gene: TRBJ1-1; abundance: many; v_gene: TRBV28; d_gene: TRBD1; CDR3aa: CASSSRTGSEAFF; CDR3nt: TGTGCCAGCAGTTCCCGGACAGGGAGTGAAGCTTTCTTT
j_gene: TRBJ1-5; abundance: many; v_gene: TRBV20-1; d_gene: NA; CDR3aa: CSTSRSRGSNQPQHF; CDR3nt: TGCAGTACGTCCCGTAGTCGTGGAAGCAATCAGCCCCAGCATTTT
j_gene: TRBJ2-1; abundance: many; v_gene: TRBV7-9; d_gene: NA; CDR3aa: CASSLEQAGNEQFF; CDR3nt: TGTGCCAGCAGCTTAGAACAGGCAGGTAATGAGCAGTTCTTC
j_gene: TRBJ1-2; abundance: few; v_gene: TRBV27; d_gene: TRBD1; CDR3aa: CASSLGTGTYGYTF; CDR3nt: TGTGCCAGCAGTTTAGGGACAGGGACCTATGGCTACACCTTC
j_gene: TRBJ1-1; abundance: few; v_gene: TRBV7-2; d_gene: TRBD1; CDR3aa: CASSSGGLSTEAFF; CDR3nt: TGTGCCAGCAGCTCAGGGGGCTTGAGCACTGAAGCTTTCTTT
j_gene: TRBJ2-7; abundance: many; v_gene: TRBV6-1; d_gene: TRBD1; CDR3aa: CASSPPQGGSYEQYF; CDR3nt: TGTGCCAGCAGCCCCCCACAGGGGGGCTCCTACGAGCAGTACTTC
j_gene: TRBJ1-1; abundance: many; v_gene: TRBV12-3/TRBV12-4; d_gene: NA; CDR3aa: CASLEDGVLNTEAFF; CDR3nt: TGTGCCAGCCTTGAGGACGGGGTGCTGAACACTGAAGCTTTCTTT
j_gene: TRBJ2-3; abundance: few; v_gene: TRBV20-1; d_gene: NA; CDR3aa: CSARVDSRSDTQYF; CDR3nt: TGCAGTGCTAGAGTGGACTCACGATCAGATACGCAGTATTTT
j_gene: TRBJ2-7; abundance: many; v_gene: TRBV7-2; d_gene: NA; CDR3aa: CASSFFGTYEQYF; CDR3nt: TGTGCCAGCAGCTTCTTCGGCACTTACGAGCAGTACTTC
j_gene: TRBJ1-2; abundance: few; v_gene: TRBV4-3; d_gene: NA; CDR3aa: CASSQDVFLNYGYTF; CDR3nt: TGCGCCAGCAGCCAAGATGTCTTCCTTAACTATGGCTACACCTTC
j_gene: TRBJ1-2; abundance: many; v_gene: TRBV9; d_gene: NA; CDR3aa: CASSHTRGTDGYTF; CDR3nt: TGTGCCAGCAGCCACACAAGGGGGACGGATGGCTACACCTTC
j_gene: TRBJ2-3; abundance: few; v_gene: TRBV2; d_gene: TRBD2; CDR3aa: CASRPSGSRTDTQYF; CDR3nt: TGTGCCAGCAGACCTAGCGGGTCCCGCACAGATACGCAGTATTTT
j_gene: TRBJ1-2; abundance: many; v_gene: TRBV18; d_gene: NA; CDR3aa: CASSPDRNYGYTF; CDR3nt: TGTGCCAGCAGCCCCGACAGGAACTATGGCTACACCTTC
j_gene: TRBJ2-7; abundance: NA; v_gene: TRBV18; d_gene: TRBD2; CDR3aa: CASSPTGTSIHEQYF; CDR3nt: TGTGCCAGCTCACCAACCGGGACTAGCATCCACGAGCAGTACTTC
j_gene: TRBJ2-5; abundance: few; v_gene: TRBV7-2; d_gene: TRBD2; CDR3aa: CASSLWGVAGQETQYF; CDR3nt: TGTGCCAGCAGCTTATGGGGTGTAGCGGGACAAGAGACCCAGTACTTC
j_gene: TRBJ1-4; abundance: few; v_gene: TRBV15; d_gene: NA; CDR3aa: CATSRARGARLFF; CDR3nt: TGTGCCACCAGCAGAGCTAGGGGGGCAAGGCTGTTTTTT
j_gene: TRBJ2-2; abundance: NA; v_gene: TRBV6-5; d_gene: TRBD2; CDR3aa: CASSYLRTSGSNTGELFF; CDR3nt: TGTGCCAGCAGTTACCTAAGGACTAGCGGCTCTAACACCGGGGAGCTGTTTTTT
j_gene: TRBJ1-5; abundance: few; v_gene: TRBV5-6; d_gene: NA; CDR3aa: CASSEKGWIPFNQPQHF; CDR3nt: TGTGCCAGCAGCGAAAAGGGGTGGATCCCTTTTAATCAGCCCCAGCATTTT
j_gene: TRBJ1-1; abundance: few; v_gene: TRBV6-5; d_gene: NA; CDR3aa: CASSYFRGAEAFF; CDR3nt: TGTGCCAGCAGTTACTTCAGGGGAGCTGAAGCTTTCTTT
j_gene: TRBJ2-3; abundance: few; v_gene: TRBV18; d_gene: NA; CDR3aa: CASSPPSRPTDTQYF; CDR3nt: TGTGCCAGCTCACCCCCCTCCAGGCCCACAGATACGCAGTATTTT
j_gene: TRBJ2-3; abundance: many; v_gene: TRBV20-1; d_gene: NA; CDR3aa: CSAYKGDTQYF; CDR3nt: TGCAGTGCTTATAAGGGAGATACGCAGTATTTT
j_gene: TRBJ2-3; abundance: once; v_gene: TRBV7-9; d_gene: TRBD1; CDR3aa: CASTRQGIRTDTQYF; CDR3nt: TGTGCCAGCACACGACAGGGTATTCGAACAGATACGCAGTATTTT
j_gene: TRBJ2-4; abundance: once; v_gene: TRBV7-9; d_gene: NA; CDR3aa: CASSFGDSIQYF; CDR3nt: TGTGCCAGCAGCTTCGGTGATAGCATTCAGTACTTC